Shown below are 5 T cell receptor beta chains from a single sample sequenced in a study of blood T cell repertoires in COVID-19. Assay used: immunoSEQ multiplex PCR; TCRdb lists only in-frame clones, some missing. The profile shows some 240,000 clones, 90% of them singletons. The source material was peripheral blood. All receptors derive from a woman aged 55-69 years with COVID-19, enrolled during active disease.

This rearrangement joins TRBV5-1 to TRBJ2-7; D might be TRBD1 (5 bases). Germline assignment: CDR1 SGHRS and CDR2 YFSETQ. Deletions cut 4 bases from V and 1 base from J, with 12 bases between. The CDR3 is 14 amino acids. The CDR3 region is CASSRQDNSYEQYF. The CDR3 nucleotides read TGCGCCAGCAGCCGGCAGGACAATTCCTACGAGCAGTACTTC.

The chain carries TRBV9 and TRBJ1-1; D is undetermined. Trimming took 0 bases from V and 4 from J, leaving 7 bases between them. CDR1 is SGDLS and CDR2 is YYNGEE in the germline V gene. The length of the CDR3 is 13 residues. The CDR3 is CASSVVEATEAFF. CDR3 nucleotide sequence: TGTGCCAGCAGCGTAGTGGAGGCCACTGAAGCTTTCTTT.

This clone was seen only a few times. V gene TRBV2 combines with J gene TRBJ2-7; weak D call: TRBD1 (5 bases). Trimming stripped 6 bases from V and 0 bases from J, with 21 bases between. Germline lookup yields CDR1 SNHLY and CDR2 FYNNEI. The CDR3 length is 17 residues. The CDR3 spells CASRQGDSYISSYEQYF. DNA for the CDR3: TGTGCCAGCAGGCAAGGAGACAGTTACATTAGCTCCTACGAGCAGTACTTC.

This chain connects TRBV20-1 to TRBJ1-2; D remains ambiguous. V lost 5 bases and J lost 7, with 5 bases in between. The CDR3 totals 9 residues. CDR1 is DFQATT and CDR2 is SNEGSKA in the germline V gene (reference sequence). CDR3 residues: CSAVGGYTF. The CDR3 DNA follows: TGCAGTGCTGTCGGTGGCTACACCTTC.

The chain is built from TRBV7-2 and TRBJ2-3, with unresolved D. This CDR3 spans 15 amino acids. The V gene's germline CDR1 is SGHTA and CDR2 FQGNSA. V lost 1 base and J 1 base, leaving 9 bases between the germline ends. The CDR3 DNA sequence: TGTGCCAGCAGCTTAGTAGCTTTGGGCACAGATACGCAGTATTTT. It yields the protein CASSLVALGTDTQYF.